This TCR beta chain is drawn from a study of blood T cell repertoires in COVID-19. Whole-study context: The samples span acute and convalescent COVID-19 from the United States, Italy and Spain.

CDR1 is LGHNA, CDR2 YNFKEQ, per germline. V was clipped by 3 bases and J by 2 bases, with 14 bases between them. The CDR3 has 15 amino acids. TCRdb's copy holds only in-frame clones and misses some; the assay was immunoSEQ multiplex PCR. The sample carries roughly 150,000 clones, around 84% recorded once. Seattle participants joined during active infection and were tracked over time. The chain carries TRBV4-2 and TRBJ2-7; D possibly corresponds to TRBD1 (6 bases). This TCR was sampled from a woman older than 75 with COVID-19, enrolled during active disease. The sequenced material came from peripheral blood. CDR3: CASSQRRDTPYEQYF. CDR3 bases: TGTGCCAGCAGCCAGCGCAGGGACACCCCCTACGAGCAGTACTTC.